These T cell receptor beta chains were read from a single sample in a study of CD8+ T cells in alopecia areata. The assay was immunoSEQ multiplex PCR, and TCRdb's table has in-frame clones only and misses some. This sample has 150,000 to 200,000 clones, with approximately 60% found just once. The specimen was CD4+ T cells sorted from blood. These receptors were taken from a human donor in good health. CDR3s include the opening cysteine and the closing phenylalanine or tryptophan. Each record gives: clone size, J gene, D gene, V gene, CDR3 DNA, CDR3 protein. The D gene is left open where the match is weak. Some rows have no size entry. The others give once, few or many, or a class for an expanded clone.

few TRBJ1-1 NA TRBV6-6 TGTGCCAGCAGGGCAGGCGGTGGCGGCACTGAAGCTTTCTTT CASRAGGGGTEAFF
NA TRBJ2-1 NA TRBV4-1 TGCGCCAGCAGCCATCTCGGTTTCTCGCGGGCACACAATGAGCAGTTCTTC CASSHLGFSRAHNEQFF
once TRBJ1-2 NA TRBV29-1 TGCAGCGTTGCCTATGGCTACACCTTC CSVAYGYTF
NA TRBJ2-2 NA TRBV5-1 TGCGCCAGCAGACACACTACGAACACCGGGGAGCTGTTTTTT CASRHTTNTGELFF
NA TRBJ2-5 NA TRBV15 TGTGCCACCAGCAGAGCCCCGGTTGAGACCCAGTACTTC CATSRAPVETQYF
NA TRBJ1-2 NA TRBV29-1 TGCAGCGTTGGAGAGCAGGGGAGTACTGGCTACACCTTC CSVGEQGSTGYTF
NA TRBJ1-2 TRBD1 TRBV6-1 TGTGCCAGTCGGACAGGGAACTATGGCTACACCTTC CASRTGNYGYTF
NA TRBJ2-1 TRBD2 TRBV29-1 TGCAGCGCGGGAGCGGGAGTTAACAATGAGCAGTTCTTC CSAGAGVNNEQFF
NA TRBJ1-2 NA TRBV27 TGTGCCAGCAGTTTCGGACAGAACTATGGCTACACCTTC CASSFGQNYGYTF
NA TRBJ2-1 NA TRBV30 TGTGCCCGGACCCGTCTAGCCGACAATGAGCAGTTCTTC CARTRLADNEQFF
NA TRBJ1-1 NA TRBV29-1 TGCACCGTGACGCCTGGCTACACTGAAGCTTTCTTT CTVTPGYTEAFF
NA TRBJ2-5 TRBD1 TRBV7-9 TGTGCCAGCAGCTCCGAGGGGGGACAGGGGAAGACCCAGTACTTC CASSSEGGQGKTQYF
NA TRBJ2-1 NA TRBV2 TGTGCCAGCAGTGAAGCGCTTATCTCCTCCAATGAGCAGTTCTTC CASSEALISSNEQFF
NA TRBJ1-2 NA TRBV18 TGTGCCAGCTCACCACCTCAGGGATACTATGGCTACACCTTC CASSPPQGYYGYTF
NA TRBJ2-4 TRBD1 TRBV5-1 TGCGCCAGCAGCAGGACAGGGTCGGACATTCAGTACTTC CASSRTGSDIQYF
NA TRBJ2-5 NA TRBV28 TGTGCCAGCAGTTTGGTGTCCGGGACCCAGTACTTC CASSLVSGTQYF
few TRBJ2-7 NA TRBV7-9 TGTGCCAGCAGCTTAGTATCGTCAAAAGTTTTCTCCTACGAGCAGTACTTC CASSLVSSKVFSYEQYF
NA TRBJ2-1 TRBD2 TRBV28 TGTGCCAGCAGTCCCCGACTAGCGGGAGTCAATGAGCAGTTCTTC CASSPRLAGVNEQFF
few TRBJ2-1 TRBD2 TRBV29-1 TGCAGCGTAGGACTAGCGGTATACAATGAGCAGTTCTTC CSVGLAVYNEQFF
NA TRBJ2-1 TRBD2 TRBV9 TGTGCCAGCAGCGTCCGGGGGGTGGAGCAGTTCTTC CASSVRGVEQFF
few TRBJ2-5 NA TRBV18 TGTGCCAGCTCCACGGGGGAGACCCAGTACTTC CASSTGETQYF
NA TRBJ2-1 TRBD1 TRBV2 TGTGCCAGCAGTCCGCTAACAGGGGGTGAGCAGTTCTTC CASSPLTGGEQFF
NA TRBJ2-1 NA TRBV18 TGTGCCAGCTCACCAGGGGCGATGGGTGAGCAGTTCTTC CASSPGAMGEQFF
few TRBJ2-3 NA TRBV7-9 TGTGCCAGCAGCCGACGAACTTGGGCTACAGATACGCAGTATTTT CASSRRTWATDTQYF
NA TRBJ2-5 NA TRBV9 TGTGCCAGCAGCGTAGTCGCCGGGGGCAAGGAGACCCAGTACTTC CASSVVAGGKETQYF
NA TRBJ1-5 NA TRBV29-1 TGCAGCGTTGTGTTCGGGGGCATTAAGCAGCCCCAGCATTTT CSVVFGGIKQPQHF
NA TRBJ2-1 NA TRBV29-1 TGCAGCGTTATTAGTTATTTGGTAGGTGAGCAGTTCTTC CSVISYLVGEQFF
once TRBJ2-7 TRBD1 TRBV7-2 TGTGCCAGCAGCCCCTTAGGACAGGGAGGCGAGCAGTACTTC CASSPLGQGGEQYF
NA TRBJ1-1 NA TRBV27 TGTGCCAGCAAGCCAGGGTTGAACACTGAAGCTTTCTTT CASKPGLNTEAFF